This TCR beta chain was identified in a study of cytomegalovirus exposure and HLA in healthy donors. The study, taken as a whole, reports: Some V segments could not be told apart, so they were left out, TRBV6-2 and TRBV6-3 among them.

The V end was cut by 3 bases, the J end by 7 bases, with 13 bases between. Germline-derived CDR1 and CDR2 are MNHEY and SMNVEV (reference sequence). The CDR3 extends over 13 amino acids. In regard to this clone: Its antigen is currently unknown.

A multiplex PCR was run with 60 Vbeta primers and 13 Jbeta primers. TCRdb keeps only in-frame clones here, not all; method: immunoSEQ multiplex PCR. The sample carries about 130,000 clones, approximately 80% recorded once. Sequencing was performed on PBMCs. The origin of this receptor is a man between 18 and 29 years old in good health and CMV-seronegative. This chain connects TRBV27 to TRBJ2-7; TRBD2 might be the D (5 bases). The CDR3 loop is CASSFSTTSEQYF. CDR3 bases: TGTGCCAGCAGTTTTTCGACTACCTCGGAGCAGTACTTC.